A selection of T cell receptor beta chains follows, all from one sample in a study of cytomegalovirus exposure and HLA in healthy donors. Assay: immunoSEQ multiplex PCR; the TCRdb copy retains only in-frame clones and omits some. There are about 120,000 clones in the sample; roughly 80% occur only once, and roughly 2.5% lies in the top ten. Sequencing used PBMCs. The receptors here all came from a woman in her thirties or forties in good health and CMV-seropositive. The CDR3 runs from the conserved cysteine through the conserved F or W. D genes are given only for firm matches. Size tells how often a clone was seen (once, few, many) or the class of an expanded clone, and some rows leave it out.

TRBV5-1	TRBD1	.	TRBJ2-1	CASSLSDRSDQFF	TGCGCCAGCAGCTTGTCGGACAGGTCAGATCAGTTCTTC
TRBV6-1	TRBD2	.	TRBJ2-2	CASSEEGSGSGGELFF	TGTGCCAGCAGTGAAGAGGGTAGCGGGAGTGGCGGGGAGCTGTTTTTT
TRBV27	TRBD1	.	TRBJ1-4	CASSLSGQYEKLFF	TGTGCCAGCAGTTTATCGGGACAGTATGAAAAACTGTTTTTT
TRBV19	TRBD1	.	TRBJ1-4	CASSVTGGPNEKLFF	TGTGCCAGTAGTGTTACAGGGGGCCCTAATGAAAAACTGTTTTTT
TRBV6-1	TRBD1	.	TRBJ1-1	CASSHGGQRNTEAFF	TGTGCCAGCAGTCATGGGGGACAGAGGAACACTGAAGCTTTCTTT
TRBV5-1	.	.	TRBJ2-3	CASSPRTATPDTQYF	TGCGCCAGCAGCCCCCGGACAGCCACCCCAGATACGCAGTATTTT
TRBV5-4	.	.	TRBJ1-1	CASSLGGVGTEAFF	TGTGCCAGCAGCTTGGGGGGAGTTGGCACTGAAGCTTTCTTT
TRBV30	.	.	TRBJ1-2	CAWSLEGLVYGYTF	TGTGCCTGGAGTCTGGAGGGCCTTGTCTATGGCTACACCTTC
TRBV7-8	.	.	TRBJ2-1	CASTTTRVGYNEQFF	TGTGCCAGCACCACTACCCGGGTTGGCTACAATGAGCAGTTCTTC
TRBV27	.	.	TRBJ2-5	CATRSAQETQYF	TGTGCCACGCGAAGCGCCCAAGAGACCCAGTACTTC
TRBV5-4	.	.	TRBJ2-5	CASSSAQTEETQYF	TGTGCCAGCAGTAGCGCGCAAACCGAAGAGACCCAGTACTTC
TRBV6-5	.	.	TRBJ1-6	CASSYSIQGTSPLHF	TGTGCCAGCAGTTACTCGATACAGGGTACTTCACCCCTCCACTTT
TRBV6-5	.	.	TRBJ2-7	CASSSGLLWYEQYF	TGTGCCAGCAGTTCCGGACTTTTGTGGTACGAGCAGTACTTC
TRBV7-8	TRBD2	once	TRBJ2-5	CASSPGGPAQETQYF	TGTGCCAGCAGCCCGGGGGGGCCGGCACAAGAGACCCAGTACTTC
TRBV5-6	TRBD1	.	TRBJ1-6	CASSMGQVNSPLHF	TGTGCCAGCAGCATGGGACAGGTTAATTCACCCCTCCACTTT
TRBV7-9	TRBD2	.	TRBJ2-1	CASSLGGLAGRQFF	TGTGCCAGCAGCTTAGGGGGACTAGCCGGACGGCAGTTCTTC
TRBV5-8	.	.	TRBJ1-2	CASRIDNLYGYTF	TGTGCCAGCAGAATCGACAACCTCTATGGCTACACCTTC
TRBV7-9	TRBD1	once	TRBJ1-1	CASRATGVLNTEAFF	TGTGCCAGCAGGGCTACAGGGGTCCTCAACACTGAAGCTTTCTTT
TRBV4-3	.	.	TRBJ2-2	CASSQEIRTGELFF	TGCGCCAGCAGCCAAGAGATACGGACCGGGGAGCTGTTTTTT
TRBV5-6	.	.	TRBJ2-7	CASSLEHEQYF	TGTGCCAGCAGCTTGGAGCACGAGCAGTACTTC
TRBV4-2	.	.	TRBJ2-1	CASSQQTSSSYNEQFF	TGTGCCAGCAGCCAACAGACTTCTAGCTCCTACAATGAGCAGTTCTTC
TRBV5-1	TRBD2	.	TRBJ2-5	CASSLSGTTQETRYF	TGCGCCAGCAGCTTGAGTGGGACTACCCAAGAGACCCGGTACTTC
TRBV27	.	.	TRBJ1-2	CASSPDQSGGYTF	TGTGCCAGCTCCCCCGACCAATCAGGAGGCTACACCTTC
TRBV5-1	TRBD1	.	TRBJ1-2	CASEEDGTGRVSGYTF	TGCGCCAGCGAGGAAGACGGGACAGGCCGAGTGAGTGGCTACACCTTC
TRBV2	.	.	TRBJ1-4	CASSPDRIIEKLFF	TGTGCCAGCAGTCCGGACAGAATTATTGAAAAACTGTTTTTT
TRBV15	.	.	TRBJ2-1	CATSREILLNNEQFF	TGTGCCACCAGCAGAGAAATCTTACTAAACAATGAGCAGTTCTTC
TRBV7-9	.	.	TRBJ2-2	CASSSPGLHTGELFF	TGTGCCAGCAGCAGCCCGGGACTCCACACCGGGGAGCTGTTTTTT
TRBV7-2	TRBD2	.	TRBJ2-7	CASSLSSGLASEQYF	TGTGCCAGCAGCTTAAGCTCGGGACTAGCTAGCGAGCAGTACTTC
TRBV5-1	.	once	TRBJ1-2	CASSLVPGSNYGYTF	TGCGCCAGCAGCTTGGTCCCGGGAAGCAACTATGGCTACACCTTC
TRBV2	TRBD1	.	TRBJ2-2	CASLDRTGGTGELFF	TGTGCCAGTCTAGACCGGACAGGGGGGACCGGGGAGCTGTTTTTT
TRBV18	.	.	TRBJ1-2	CASSPSRRQEDYGYTF	TGTGCCAGCTCACCCTCCCGTAGACAGGAGGACTATGGCTACACCTTC
TRBV7-9	.	.	TRBJ1-2	CASSPPGYGYTF	TGTGCCAGCAGCCCCCCAGGCTATGGCTACACCTTC
TRBV30	TRBD1	.	TRBJ1-6	CALRQGSSYNSPLHF	TGTGCCTTAAGACAGGGGAGCTCCTATAATTCACCCCTCCACTTT
TRBV19	TRBD1	few	TRBJ1-6	CASSIVWDRGSSAPLHF	TGTGCCAGTAGTATAGTATGGGACAGGGGGAGTAGTGCACCCCTCCACTTT
TRBV7-7	.	.	TRBJ2-7	CASSSSPGYEQYF	TGTGCTAGCAGTTCCTCACCGGGTTACGAGCAGTACTTC
TRBV7-3	TRBD1	.	TRBJ2-3	CASSYGQVEGDTQYF	TGTGCCAGCAGCTATGGACAGGTGGAAGGTGATACGCAGTATTTT
TRBV6-6	.	.	TRBJ2-3	CASSYLRDTQYF	TGTGCCAGCAGTTACCTTAGAGATACGCAGTATTTT
TRBV5-1	.	.	TRBJ1-3	CASSLRTGNTIYF	TGCGCCAGCAGCCTCCGGACAGGAAACACCATATATTTT
TRBV5-1	TRBD2	.	TRBJ2-5	CASSGTLAGAGAQYF	TGCGCCAGCAGCGGTACCCTAGCGGGAGCGGGGGCCCAGTACTTC
TRBV7-9	TRBD1	.	TRBJ1-2	CASSLDRGQDGYTF	TGTGCCAGCAGCTTAGACAGGGGGCAGGATGGCTACACCTTC
TRBV4-3	.	once	TRBJ2-2	CASSQERQNTGELFF	TGCGCCAGCAGCCAAGAGCGACAGAACACCGGGGAGCTGTTTTTT
TRBV4-1	TRBD2	.	TRBJ2-5	CASSQESAGGRETRYF	TGCGCCAGCAGCCAAGAATCAGCGGGGGGTAGGGAGACCCGGTACTTC
TRBV21-1	.	once	TRBJ2-1	CAQREFIRNEQFF	TGTGCCCAACGGGAGTTCATAAGGAATGAGCAGTTCTTC
TRBV6-1	TRBD2	once	TRBJ2-7	CASSESGGRPYEQYF	TGTGCCAGCAGTGAATCGGGCGGGAGACCCTACGAGCAGTACTTC
TRBV19	TRBD1	.	TRBJ2-7	CASRDRTSSYEQYF	TGTGCCAGTAGGGACAGGACGAGCTCCTACGAGCAGTACTTC
TRBV4-3	TRBD2	few	TRBJ2-3	CASSQDSTIAGVPDTQYF	TGCGCCAGCAGCCAAGACTCGACAATAGCGGGAGTCCCAGATACGCAGTATTTT
TRBV10-3	TRBD1	.	TRBJ2-1	CATTSGQGAGEQFF	TGTGCCACCACATCGGGACAGGGGGCGGGCGAGCAGTTCTTC
TRBV6-5	.	.	TRBJ1-3	CASSRGPRRGNSIYF	TGTGCCAGCAGCCGCGGGCCAAGGAGGGGAAACAGCATATATTTT
TRBV6-7	TRBD1	.	TRBJ2-7	CASSPSGTGGDCSYEQYF	TGTGCCAGCAGTCCCTCCGGGACAGGGGGCGACTGTTCCTACGAGCAGTACTTC
TRBV7-8	TRBD1	.	TRBJ1-3	CASSLRDRGTGNTIYF	TGTGCCAGCAGCTTACGGGACAGGGGTACTGGAAACACCATATATTTT
TRBV19	.	.	TRBJ1-2	CASSIPGASYGYTF	TGTGCCAGTAGTATTCCAGGGGCCTCATATGGCTACACCTTC
TRBV19	.	.	TRBJ2-1	CASSGTPNSNEQFF	TGTGCCAGTAGCGGGACTCCAAACAGCAATGAGCAGTTCTTC
TRBV7-2	.	.	TRBJ2-5	CASSLVLRTEETQYF	TGTGCCAGCAGCTTAGTTCTGAGAACCGAAGAGACCCAGTACTTC
TRBV27	TRBD1	once	TRBJ2-7	CASSLFPGTGAKEQYF	TGTGCCAGCAGTTTATTTCCCGGGACAGGGGCGAAGGAGCAGTACTTC
TRBV9	.	.	TRBJ1-3	CASSVDIGSGNTIYF	TGTGCCAGCAGCGTAGATATCGGCTCTGGAAACACCATATATTTT
TRBV7-2	TRBD2	.	TRBJ2-3	CASSLKPSGFSTDTQYF	TGTGCCAGCAGCTTAAAACCTAGCGGGTTTAGCACAGATACGCAGTATTTT
TRBV13	.	.	TRBJ1-1	CASSIDGGNTEAFF	TGTGCCAGCAGCATCGACGGGGGGAACACTGAAGCTTTCTTT